This TCR beta chain was recorded in a study of blood T cell repertoires in COVID-19. Original processing notes: Estimation of nucleated cell counts relied on the amplification of reference gene primers. Measured with immunoSEQ multiplex PCR; TCRdb has only the in-frame clones, and not every one. The D gene and trimming were derived from the DNA, and the V and J assignments and clone size from that table. The sample yields 200,000 to 250,000 clones, 70% to 85% seen once. Sequencing used PBMCs or T cells enriched from blood (not recorded which). The sequence was collected from a woman in her sixties who had recovered from COVID-19.

The CDR3 reads CASSSRADEQFF. CDR3 bases: TGTGCCAGTAGTAGCAGGGCCGATGAGCAGTTCTTC. The chain combines TRBV19 with TRBJ2-1; possible D gene TRBD1, 5 bases. The CDR3 loop spans 12 amino acids. The germline V gene has CDR1 LNHDA and CDR2 SQIVND (reference sequence). V was cut by 4 bases and J by 8 bases, with 9 bases left in between.